These T cell receptor beta chains were read from a single sample in a study of T cell responses to AZD1222 COVID-19 vaccine. TCRdb's table, derived via immunoSEQ multiplex PCR, lists solely in-frame clones and lacks some. The table shows some 150,000 clones, with 94% occurring only once. This specimen was peripheral blood, taken on day 0 of AZD1222 vaccination. The receptors shown here come from an adult in good health. CDR3s include the opening cysteine and the closing phenylalanine or tryptophan. A D gene is named only where the DNA matches it firmly.

CDR3aa	CDR3nt	d_gene	j_gene	v_gene
CASSLPLMGQETQYF	TGCGCCAGCAGCTTGCCGCTAATGGGACAAGAGACCCAGTACTTC	NA	TRBJ2-5	TRBV5-1
CASSELAVNTGELFF	TGTGCCAGCAGTGAGTTAGCAGTGAACACCGGGGAGCTGTTTTTT	NA	TRBJ2-2	TRBV2
CASSLPGLAGNYNEQFF	TGCGCCAGCAGCCTCCCCGGACTAGCGGGGAATTACAATGAGCAGTTCTTC	TRBD2	TRBJ2-1	TRBV5-1
CASSEQGGISYNEQFF	TGCGCCAGCAGTGAGCAGGGGGGTATCTCCTACAATGAGCAGTTCTTC	NA	TRBJ2-1	TRBV10-1
CALTGVSYNSPLHF	TGTGCCTTGACAGGGGTTTCCTATAATTCACCCCTCCACTTT	TRBD1	TRBJ1-6	TRBV30
CASSQGDQPQHF	TGCGCCAGCAGTCAGGGTGATCAGCCCCAGCATTTT	NA	TRBJ1-5	TRBV23-1
CASSIDWTGNTEAFF	TGTGCCAGTAGTATAGATTGGACGGGGAACACTGAAGCTTTCTTT	NA	TRBJ1-1	TRBV19
CASSTRTGFGNSPLHF	TGTGCCAGCAGCACTCGGACAGGGTTCGGTAATTCACCCCTCCACTTT	TRBD1	TRBJ1-6	TRBV3-1/TRBV3-2
CASSPGGASGVGTQYF	TGTGCCAGCAGCCCCGGAGGGGCTAGCGGGGTCGGTACGCAGTATTTT	TRBD2	TRBJ2-3	TRBV5-4
CASSQQLATIETQYF	TGTGCCAGCAGTCAACAACTAGCGACTATCGAGACCCAGTACTTC	TRBD2	TRBJ2-5	TRBV6-5
CSVGRTVNTEAFF	TGCAGCGTTGGCCGAACGGTGAACACTGAAGCTTTCTTT	NA	TRBJ1-1	TRBV29-1